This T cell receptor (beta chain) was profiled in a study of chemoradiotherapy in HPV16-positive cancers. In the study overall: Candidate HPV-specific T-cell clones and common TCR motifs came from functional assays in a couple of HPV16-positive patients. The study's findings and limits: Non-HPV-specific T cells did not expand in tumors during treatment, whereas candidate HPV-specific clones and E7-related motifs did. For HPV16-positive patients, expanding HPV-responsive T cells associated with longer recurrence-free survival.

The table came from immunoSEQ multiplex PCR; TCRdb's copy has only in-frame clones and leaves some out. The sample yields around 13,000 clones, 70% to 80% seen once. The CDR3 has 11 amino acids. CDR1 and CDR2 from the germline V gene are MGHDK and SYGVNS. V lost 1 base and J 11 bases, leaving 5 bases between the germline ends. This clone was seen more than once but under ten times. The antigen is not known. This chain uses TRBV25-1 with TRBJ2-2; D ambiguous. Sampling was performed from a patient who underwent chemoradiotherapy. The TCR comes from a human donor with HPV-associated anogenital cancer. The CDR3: CASSESAELFF. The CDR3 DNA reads TGTGCCAGCAGTGAATCAGCAGAGCTGTTTTTT.